The 26 T cell receptor beta chains below all came from one sample that was sequenced in a study of multiple sclerosis patients with progressive multifocal leukoencephalopathy. The table came from immunoSEQ multiplex PCR; TCRdb's copy has only in-frame clones and leaves some out. The table lists 31,000 or so clones, roughly 87% of them singletons. Time point specified: time of PML onset. The sequencing here drew on PBMCs, taken from a patient treated with natalizumab. The receptors come from a middle-aged woman with progressive multifocal leukoencephalopathy.

The genes are TRBV7-9 and TRBJ1-1; D is ambiguous. Trimming cost V 5 bases and J 3 bases, with 13 bases left between them. The CDR3 consists of 14 residues. Germline V lookup: CDR1 SEHNR, CDR2 FQNEAQ (reference sequence). The CDR3 protein is CASSQDGEYTEAFF. The CDR3 nucleotides are TGTGCCAGCAGCCAGGACGGAGAATACACTGAAGCTTTCTTT. Complete variable domain (other parts from reference TRBV7-9 and TRBJ1-1): DTGVSQNPRHKITKRGQNVTFRCDPISEHNRLYWYRQTLGQGPEFLTYFQNEAQLEKSRLLSDRFSAERPKGSFSTLEIQRTEQGDSAMYLCASSQDGEYTEAFFGQGTRLTVV.

The V and J genes are TRBV11-3 and TRBJ2-5, with D perhaps TRBD2 (6 bases). TRBJ2-7 matches the DNA end more closely, so the J call is doubtful. Per the germline V gene, CDR1 is SGHNT and CDR2 is YENEEA. CDR3 size: 13 residues. In DNA, the CDR3 is TGTGCCAGCAGCTTAGATAGGAGGGGCGAGCAGTACTTC. The encoded protein is CASSLDRRGEQYF.

This rearrangement joins TRBV5-1 to TRBJ2-7, with D tentatively TRBD1 (5 bases). The CDR3 sequence is 12 residues long. The germline V and J ends were trimmed by 0 bases and 5 bases, with 6 bases remaining between them. Germline V CDR1 and CDR2: SGHRS, YFSETQ. Here the CDR3 reads CASSLEGDEQYF. The CDR3 DNA is TGCGCCAGCAGCTTGGAAGGGGACGAGCAGTACTTC.

V is TRBV28 and J is TRBJ1-3; TRBD1 might be the D (5 bases). Germline CDR1 MDHEN, CDR2 SYDVKM. This CDR3 has 15 residues. Trimming left V 5 bases short and J 4 bases short, with 15 bases between. The CDR3 DNA follows: TGTGCCAGCAGTGGAGGGGTCGCGGTAGGAAACACCATATATTTT. Translation: CASSGGVAVGNTIYF.

The chain couples TRBV7-9 to TRBJ1-1; D may be TRBD1 (5 bases). Germline V gene data show CDR1 as SEHNR and CDR2 as FQNEAQ (reference sequence). Trimming stripped 5 bases from V and 7 bases from J, with 14 bases between. The CDR3 is made up of 13 amino acids. In nucleotides, the CDR3 is TGTGCCAGCAGCCCGACGGGGCGTGGTGAAGCTTTCTTT. This gives the protein CASSPTGRGEAFF.

The chain combines TRBV6-6 with TRBJ1-5, with D maybe TRBD1 (6 bases). The CDR3 has 16 residues. In germline, CDR1 is MNHNY, CDR2 SVGAGI (reference sequence). The V and J ends lost 0 bases and 2 bases respectively, with 11 bases between them. The CDR3 sequence is CASSYSRQARNQPQHF. CDR3 bases: TGTGCCAGCAGTTACTCAAGACAGGCTCGCAATCAGCCCCAGCATTTT.

The rearrangement uses TRBV9 and TRBJ1-3; perhaps TRBD1 as D (5 bases). The V gene lost 0 bases and the J gene lost 4 bases, with 14 bases spanning the gap. The CDR3 contains 16 residues. Germline CDR1 SGDLS, CDR2 YYNGEE. CDR3 DNA: TGTGCCAGCAGCGTAGATATAGGGGAGTTGGGAAACACCATATATTTT. Its translation: CASSVDIGELGNTIYF.

The rearrangement uses TRBV4-1 and TRBJ2-7; 9 bases align to TRBD2. CDR3 length: 16 amino acids. Germline V lookup: CDR1 MGHRA, CDR2 YSYEKL. After removal of 4 bases from V and 1 base from J, the junction contained 8 bases not matched to a gene. CDR3 amino acids: CASSPRGLANSYEQYF. The CDR3, as DNA: TGCGCCAGCAGCCCGCGCGGACTAGCGAATTCCTACGAGCAGTACTTC.

The rearrangement joins TRBV9 to TRBJ1-2, with D hard to call. Germline V CDR1 and CDR2: SGDLS, YYNGEE. The CDR3 extends over 14 amino acids. V lost 0 bases and J 2 bases, leaving 8 bases between the germline ends. In nucleotides, the CDR3 is TGTGCCAGCAGCGTAGCTATACAGAACTATGGCTACACCTTC. Translated, it gives CASSVAIQNYGYTF. The full variable domain, in which reference TRBV9 and TRBJ1-2 provide the parts outside the CDR3, is DSGVTQTPKHLITATGQRVTLRCSPRSGDLSVYWYQQSLDQGLQFLIQYYNGEERAKGNILERFSAQQFPDLHSELNLSSLELGDSALYFCASSVAIQNYGYTFGSGTRLTVV.

The chain is built from TRBV28 and TRBJ1-5, with 8 bases identical to TRBD1. The CDR3 is made up of 15 amino acids. Germline-derived CDR1 and CDR2 are MDHEN and SYDVKM. The trim removed 6 bases at V and 5 bases at J, leaving 9 bases unmatched. CDR3 coding DNA: TGTGCCAGCAGGCCTCCAGGGGGCCCCTATCAGCCCCAGCATTTT. Residues: CASRPPGGPYQPQHF.

The chain has TRBV21-1 and TRBJ2-5; the D call TRBD2 from the table was never checked on the DNA. TRBV21-1 is labeled a pseudogene. The CDR3 contains 14 residues. In DNA form, the CDR3 reads TGTGCCAGCAGCAAAGTTCGGCCGGGAGAGACCCAGTACTTC. Translated: CASSKVRPGETQYF.

The rearrangement uses TRBV7-2 and TRBJ1-2; D remains unclear. CDR3 size: 12 residues. Germline V gene data show CDR1 as SGHTA and CDR2 as FQGNSA. Trimming shortened V by 6 bases and J by 6 bases, and 11 bases separated the two germline ends. CDR3 protein: CASRPPGHGYTF. Here the CDR3 DNA reads TGTGCCAGCAGACCCCCGGGTCATGGCTACACCTTC.

This clone was seen only once. The chain couples TRBV5-4 to TRBJ1-1; a weak D match, TRBD1 (5 bases). Trimming pared 3 bases from V and 0 bases from J, leaving 9 bases between. This CDR3 region has 14 residues. Germline CDR1 SGHNT, CDR2 YYREEE (reference sequence). The CDR3 reads CASSSQGLNTEAFF. In DNA, the CDR3 is TGTGCCAGCAGCTCTCAGGGTCTGAACACTGAAGCTTTCTTT.

V and J are TRBV5-8 and TRBJ2-7, with D unclear. V was shortened by 2 bases and J by 4 bases, with 4 bases between the two germline ends. The CDR3 runs 11 residues. Germline lookup yields CDR1 SGHTS and CDR2 YDEGEE. CDR3 residues: CASSLGYEQYF. CDR3 coding DNA: TGTGCCAGCAGCTTAGGATACGAGCAGTACTTC.

In the case of this clone: At the DNA level, this CDR3 is encoded by other sequences in the same sample as well. This rearrangement joins TRBV10-2 to TRBJ2-3; 9 bases are a match to TRBD1. This CDR3 contains 16 residues. Per germline, CDR1 WSHSY and CDR2 SAAADI. V lost 5 bases and J lost 4; bases outside the gene matches: 10. Written as DNA, the CDR3 is TGCGCCAGCAGTACGAGGAGGGGACAGGGCCCAGATACGCAGTATTTT. Its translation: CASSTRRGQGPDTQYF.

This clone was found a few times. The chain combines TRBV6-1 with TRBJ2-5, with D tentatively TRBD1 (7 bases). The ends were cut back, 2 bases at V and 5 bases at J, with 18 bases in the middle. The CDR3 has 16 residues. Germline V gives CDR1 MNHNS, CDR2 SASEGT. CDR3 region: CASSELRGQGGETQYF. DNA of the CDR3: TGTGCCAGCAGTGAATTAAGAGGGCAGGGGGGTGAGACCCAGTACTTC.

The chain has TRBV10-2 and TRBJ2-3, with 7 bases identical to TRBD2. Germline loops: CDR1 WSHSY, CDR2 SAAADI. The V segment lost 3 bases and the J segment 3 bases; nucleotides outside the gene matches: 6. The CDR3 is 15 amino acids. CDR3 region: CASSDWRGSTDTQYF. The CDR3 DNA follows: TGCGCCAGCAGTGATTGGCGGGGGTCGACAGATACGCAGTATTTT.

The chain carries TRBV7-2 and TRBJ2-4; D may be TRBD1 or TRBD2 (5 bases each). Germline CDR1 is SGHTA and CDR2 is FQGNSA. With 2 bases removed from V and 3 bases from J, the gap between germline ends came to 11 bases. This CDR3 is built from 15 residues. The CDR3 nucleotides read TGTGCCAGCAGCTTATTGGGTGGGGGCAAAAACATTCAGTACTTC. Translated, it gives CASSLLGGGKNIQYF.

The chain combines TRBV7-8 with TRBJ2-3; tentatively, D is TRBD2 (5 bases). The CDR3 loop spans 14 amino acids. CDR1 is SGHVS, CDR2 FQNEAQ, per germline. V was clipped by 3 bases and J by 2 bases, with 9 bases between them. The CDR3 sequence: CASSLLAYTDTQYF. CDR3 DNA sequence: TGTGCCAGCAGCTTGTTAGCGTACACAGATACGCAGTATTTT.

On this clone itself: One end of the junction does not line up with germline, which may come from a read error. The chain has TRBV11-2 and TRBJ1-2, with 9 bases matching TRBD1. The CDR3 totals 15 residues. From germline, CDR1 is SGHAT and CDR2 FQNNGV. CDR3 protein: CASSLPARDRENRPF. The CDR3 DNA reads as TGTGCCAGCAGCTTACCCGCCCGGGACAGGGAGAATAGGCCCTTC.

This chain joins TRBV27 and TRBJ2-7, with 9 bases fitting TRBD1. The CDR3 has 14 residues. After removal of 6 bases from V and 2 bases from J, the junction contained 5 bases not matched to a gene. Germline lookup yields CDR1 MNHEY and CDR2 SMNVEV (reference sequence). As DNA, the CDR3 is TGTGCCAGCAGACGGACAGGGGCGGCCTACGAGCAGTACTTC. Its protein product is CASRRTGAAYEQYF.

The chain recombines TRBV7-2 with TRBJ2-7, with D maybe TRBD2 (5 bases). The V and J ends lost 11 bases and 6 bases respectively, with 20 bases between them. Germline lookup yields CDR1 SGHTA and CDR2 FQGNSA. This CDR3 region has 13 residues. The CDR3 is CALKTTSLGEQYF. DNA for the CDR3: TGTGCCTTAAAGACTACCTCCTTGGGCGAGCAGTACTTC.

As concerns this clone: At one end, the junction sequence differs from germline, possibly due to a read error. The chain combines TRBV4-1 with TRBJ1-1; D unresolved. CDR1 is MGHRA and CDR2 is YSYEKL in the germline V gene. This CDR3 comprises 16 residues. CDR3 in DNA: TGCGCCGGCAGCCAAGGAGGAGGAGGGCTGAACACTGAAGCTTTCTTT. Its protein is CAGSQGGGGLNTEAFF.

V gene TRBV7-6 combines with J gene TRBJ2-5; D is tentatively TRBD1 or TRBD2 (5 bases each). V was cut by 5 bases and J by 2 bases, with 21 bases left in between. There are 17 residues in the CDR3. Germline assignment: CDR1 SGHVS and CDR2 FNYEAQ. CDR3 loop: CASSASLPRGAQETQYF. The CDR3 DNA is TGTGCCAGCAGCGCTTCACTTCCTCGGGGCGCTCAAGAGACCCAGTACTTC. The full variable domain, completed using reference TRBV7-6 and TRBJ2-5, is GAGVSQSPRYKVTKRGQDVALRCDPISGHVSLYWYRQALGQGPEFLTYFNYEAQQDKSGLPNDRFSAERPEGSISTLTIQRTEQRDSAMYRCASSASLPRGAQETQYFGPGTRLLVL.

This chain joins TRBV5-6 and TRBJ1-2, with 7 bases identical to TRBD1. CDR3 length: 15 residues. With 4 bases clipped from V and 8 bases from J, the junction kept 14 bases outside the gene matches. The V gene's germline CDR1 is SGHDT and CDR2 YYEEEE. Here the CDR3 reads CASSLLRQGRHGYTF. CDR3 DNA: TGTGCCAGCAGCCTCCTCCGACAGGGAAGACACGGCTACACCTTC.

V is TRBV5-1 and J is TRBJ1-2, with D possibly TRBD1 on 6 matching bases. CDR1 SGHRS and CDR2 YFSETQ come from the germline V gene. Trimming stripped 5 bases from V and 2 bases from J, with 13 bases between. CDR3 length: 14 amino acids. CDR3 sequence (DNA): TGCGCCAGCAGAACCGGGACACCGAACTATGGCTACACCTTC. Translation: CASRTGTPNYGYTF.